The entry below gives a single T cell receptor beta chain sequence along with its context. Its specificity is unknown. The entry originates in a study of T cells in Graves' hyperthyroidism and ophthalmopathy. Findings of the study overall: In the blood, most expanded thyroid clonotypes above 0.001 appeared as well.

Amplified regions were TCR beta CDR3 sequences from RNA transcripts. HTBI primers were the set used in a first-round RT-PCR of the TCR CDR3. TCRdb fed the multiplex PCR reads into MiXCR, producing one record per CDR3 protein. The sample contains about 52,000 distinct CDR3 sequences, less than 60% of which appear only once. Uncontrolled infection, other autoimmune disease, pregnancy and lactation each barred patients from inclusion. Clinicians diagnosed patients from clinical symptoms, serum thyroxine and TRAb, thyroid ultrasound and orbital computed tomography. Germline CDR1 DFQATT, CDR2 SNEGSKA (reference sequence). The CDR3 length is 12 residues. V shed 5 bases, J shed 5 bases, and the junction held 5 bases outside the gene matches.

This clonotype was sampled from a woman aged 50 to 60 with Graves' ophthalmopathy. Input material: blood. The chain joins TRBV20-1 to TRBJ2-5, with 7 bases matching TRBD1. The DNA for the CDR3 is TGCAGTGCTGACAGGGAGATTGAGACCCAGTACTTC. Its translation: CSADREIETQYF.